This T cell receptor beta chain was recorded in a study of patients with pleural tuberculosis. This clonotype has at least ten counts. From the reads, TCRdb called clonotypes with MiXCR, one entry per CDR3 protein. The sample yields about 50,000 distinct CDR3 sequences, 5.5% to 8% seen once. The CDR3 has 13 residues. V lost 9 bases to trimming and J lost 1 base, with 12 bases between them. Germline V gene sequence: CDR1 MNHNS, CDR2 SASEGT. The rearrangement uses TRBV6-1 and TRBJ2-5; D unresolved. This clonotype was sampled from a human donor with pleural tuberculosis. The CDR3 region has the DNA TGTGCCAGTCGATACACAATCCAAGAGACCCAGTACTTC. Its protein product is CASRYTIQETQYF.